These 4 T cell receptor beta chains originate from one sample sequenced in a study of early T cells in non-severe SARS-CoV-2 infection. TCRdb ran MiXCR on the 5' RACE reads and lists one entry per CDR3 protein. The sample carries approximately 21,000 distinct CDR3 sequences, 5.3% recorded once. Sequenced input: whole blood. These TCRs come from an adult who was a healthcare worker with PCR-confirmed SARS-CoV-2 infection or an uninfected control (not recorded which).

By share, this clonotype ranks as medium-sized. CDR3 nucleotides: TGTGCCAGCAGCTCACCGACAGGGGATATTGGAAACACCATATATTTT. As protein: CASSSPTGDIGNTIYF. V is TRBV9 and J is TRBJ1-3, with 8 bases lining up with TRBD1. Germline V lookup: CDR1 SGDLS, CDR2 YYNGEE. The CDR3 is 16 residues long. The junction had 9 bases not matched to a gene; V was cut back by 4 bases and J by 3 bases.

This clonotype was seen repeatedly, ten times or more. The chain is built from TRBV3-1 and TRBJ2-7; 10 bases line up with TRBD2. This CDR3 comprises 14 residues. With 6 bases clipped from V and 5 bases from J, the junction kept 7 bases outside the gene matches. Germline values: CDR1 LGHDT, CDR2 YNNKEL (reference sequence). Here the CDR3 reads CASSDRTSGNEQYF. DNA for the CDR3: TGTGCCAGCAGTGACAGGACTAGCGGAAACGAGCAGTACTTC.

The genes are TRBV28 and TRBJ1-2, with D maybe TRBD1 (6 bases). V lost 6 bases and J lost 4, with 18 bases in between. There are 15 residues in the CDR3. The V gene's germline CDR1 is MDHEN and CDR2 SYDVKM. The CDR3 bases are TGTGCCAGCAGGCGCGCGTCGCCAGGGGCCTATGGCTACACCTTC. Translating it yields CASRRASPGAYGYTF.

This clonotype appeared many times. This chain's CDR3 is CASRQRGEQYF. The CDR3 DNA reads as TGTGCCAGCAGGCAACGGGGGGAGCAGTACTTC. The chain combines TRBV2 with TRBJ2-7; perhaps TRBD2 as D (6 bases). CDR1 is SNHLY, CDR2 FYNNEI, per germline. The V end was cut by 6 bases, the J end by 7 bases, with 10 bases between. This CDR3 has 11 residues.